These 7 T cell receptor beta chains were sequenced from one sample in a study of T cells in narcolepsy. Clones were read by immunoSEQ multiplex PCR, and TCRdb kept only the in-frame ones, dropping some. There are tens of thousands of clones in the sample; 80% to 85% occur only once, and roughly 2.5% lies in the top ten. Sequenced sample: CD45RA- memory CD4+ T cells from PBMCs. Receptors were obtained from a human donor with narcolepsy.

A few counts support this clone. The chain is built from TRBV29-1 and TRBJ1-1; 12 positions agree with TRBD1. This CDR3 is 18 amino acids long. Germline V CDR1 and CDR2: SQVTM, ANQGSEA. V lost 4 bases and J lost 1; bases outside the gene matches: 13. CDR3 bases: TGCAGCGTTGTAGGGAGACCGGGACAGGGGGCGCGGAACACTGAAGCTTTCTTT. Its translation is CSVVGRPGQGARNTEAFF.

This chain connects TRBV29-1 to TRBJ1-2, with D possibly being TRBD1 (6 bases). Trimming stripped 4 bases from V and 3 bases from J, with 12 bases between. There are 13 residues in the CDR3. Germline CDR1 reads SQVTM; CDR2 reads ANQGSEA. The CDR3 sequence: CSVGSGDYYGYTF. The CDR3 nucleotides read TGCAGCGTTGGGTCAGGGGATTACTATGGCTACACCTTC.

The chain has TRBV7-8 and TRBJ2-7; D is perhaps TRBD1 (5 bases). This CDR3 comprises 13 residues. Per germline, CDR1 SGHVS and CDR2 FQNEAQ. V lost 8 bases and J lost 6, with 17 bases in between. The CDR3, as DNA: TGTGCCAGCGGGCGGCAGGGTCGTCTCGAGCAGTACTTC. Translated, it gives CASGRQGRLEQYF.

CDR3 sequence reads: CASRYRAGGLYEQYF. DNA of the CDR3: TGTGCCAGCAGATATAGAGCGGGAGGGTTATACGAGCAGTACTTC. The genes are TRBV11-2 and TRBJ2-7; the match to TRBD2 covers 10 bases. Germline-derived CDR1 and CDR2 are SGHAT and FQNNGV. The CDR3 loop spans 15 amino acids. V gave up 6 bases and J gave up 4 bases; unmatched junction bases: 9.

The CDR3 here is CASSWGQDSPLHF. CDR3 in DNA: TGTGCCAGCAGCTGGGGACAGGATTCACCCCTCCACTTT. J is TRBJ1-6 and V is TRBV7-2, with 8 positions matching TRBD1. The junction had 1 base not matched to a gene; V was cut back by 4 bases and J by 8 bases. Germline CDR1 reads SGHTA; CDR2 reads FQGNSA. CDR3 length equals 13 residues. The variable domain in full, with the rest retrieved from reference TRBV7-2 and TRBJ1-6, is GAGVSQSPSNKVTEKGKDVELRCDPISGHTALYWYRQSLGQGLEFLIYFQGNSAPDKSGLPSDRFSAERTGGSVSTLTIQRTQQEDSAVYLCASSWGQDSPLHFGNGTRLTVT.

The rearrangement joins TRBV5-1 to TRBJ2-1; the D is unclear. The V end lost 3 bases, the J end lost 5 bases, and 9 bases lay between the germline ends. The CDR3 totals 13 residues. Germline loops: CDR1 SGHRS, CDR2 YFSETQ. Here the CDR3 reads CASSWAPDNEQFF. The CDR3, as DNA: TGCGCCAGCAGCTGGGCCCCGGACAATGAGCAGTTCTTC.

V gene TRBV12-5 combines with J gene TRBJ2-7, with a possible D match to TRBD1 (6 bases). The germline CDR1 and CDR2 sequences are LGHNT and FRNRAP. CDR3 length equals 14 residues. Trimming removed 5 bases at V and 5 bases at J, with 16 bases between. The chain's CDR3 is CASGLDRTVNEQYF. As DNA, the CDR3 is TGTGCTAGTGGTCTAGACAGGACGGTCAACGAGCAGTACTTC.